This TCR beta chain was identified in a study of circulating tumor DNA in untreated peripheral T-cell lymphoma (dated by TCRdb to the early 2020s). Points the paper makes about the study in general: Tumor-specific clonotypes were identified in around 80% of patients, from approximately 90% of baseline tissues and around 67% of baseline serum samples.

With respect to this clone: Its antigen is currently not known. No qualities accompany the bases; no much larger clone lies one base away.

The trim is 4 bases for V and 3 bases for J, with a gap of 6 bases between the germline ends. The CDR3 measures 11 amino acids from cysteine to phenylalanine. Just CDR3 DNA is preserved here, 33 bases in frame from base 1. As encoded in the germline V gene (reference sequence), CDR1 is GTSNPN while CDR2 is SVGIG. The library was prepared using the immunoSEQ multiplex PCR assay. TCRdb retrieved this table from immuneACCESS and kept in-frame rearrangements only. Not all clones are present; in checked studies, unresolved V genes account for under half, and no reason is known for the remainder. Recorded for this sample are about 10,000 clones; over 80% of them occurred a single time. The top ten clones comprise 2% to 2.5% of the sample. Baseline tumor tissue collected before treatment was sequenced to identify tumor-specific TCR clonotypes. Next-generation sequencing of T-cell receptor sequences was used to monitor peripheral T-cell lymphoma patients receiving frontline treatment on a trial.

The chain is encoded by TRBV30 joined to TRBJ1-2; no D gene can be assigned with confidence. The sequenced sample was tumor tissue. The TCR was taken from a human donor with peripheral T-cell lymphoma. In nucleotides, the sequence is TGTGCCTGGATGAACGACTATGGCTACACCTTC. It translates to CAWMNDYGYTF.